This T cell receptor (beta chain) was observed in a study of post-analysis software for immune sequencing data. Unique molecular identifiers featured in each of the TCR beta cDNA libraries. The authors obtained roughly 0.5 million cDNA molecules from roughly 1 to 10 million T cells. TCRdb reanalysed the PCR reads using MiXCR and keeps one entry per CDR3 protein. The profile shows about 380,000 distinct CDR3 sequences, about a third of them singletons. This clonotype was counted between two and nine times. Its antigen is currently unknown. The study's findings and limits: Co-batched samples clustered tightly together by F measure. The normalized Chao1 diversity of multiple sclerosis patients was significantly lower than that of controls.

Sequenced: blood. The receptor was derived from a girl aged 5 to 17 with multiple sclerosis.

CDR3 amino acids: CSVEGSGTELEMYEQYF. For the CDR3, the DNA is TGCAGCGTTGAAGGATCGGGGACTGAACTAGAAATGTACGAGCAGTACTTC. The chain uses TRBV29-1 and TRBJ2-7, with D maybe TRBD2 (6 bases). Looked up from germline, CDR1 is SQVTM and CDR2 is ANQGSEA. V was trimmed by 1 base and J by 4 bases, leaving 23 bases between them. The CDR3 consists of 17 residues.